These 22 T cell receptor delta chains were all obtained from the same sample, sequenced in a study of γδ T cells in repeated Plasmodium falciparum infection. Vgamma9/Vdelta2+ and Vdelta2-negative gammadelta T cells were flow-sorted from PBMC for bulk sequencing. TCRdb called clones anew from the multiplex PCR reads with CATT. The table records 80,000 to 95,000 delta-chain clones, more than 1.4% of them present only once. Input material: gamma-delta T cells from blood. Every receptor here comes from a pool of human donors (malaria-infected and uninfected, not separated).

The table lists this clone with a few counts. This DNA translates differently at residue 13 from the TCRdb protein, which is that of a much larger clone; a read error is likely, and the protein shown is the DNA's own translation. This CDR3 reads CACDTVPGAGGGKGSTDKLIF. Written as DNA, the CDR3 is TGTGCCTGTGACACCGTTCCCGGTGCTGGGGGAGGAAAGGGTAGCACCGATAAACTCATCTTT. The chain employs TRDV2 and TRDJ1; 8 bases line up with TRDD3. TCRdb gives no J gene; it was assigned here by matching the DNA to germline. The V gene's germline CDR1 is GEAIGNYY and CDR2 EKD. The CDR3 contains 21 residues. The trim removed 0 bases at V and 1 base at J, leaving 21 bases unmatched.

As concerns this clone: The protein recorded in TCRdb matches a much larger clone and deviates from this DNA's translation at residue 3, suggesting a read error; the protein here is obtained by translating the DNA. The chain couples TRDV2 to TRDJ1, with TRDD3 identical over 10 bases. The CDR3 covers 18 residues. Germline V gene data show CDR1 as GEAIGNYY and CDR2 as EKD. The CDR3 DNA sequence: TGTGCCCGTGACAAGGGGGATACGGCCACATCGCAGACCGATAAACTCATCTTT. Amino acids: CARDKGDTATSQTDKLIF.

On this clone: The TCRdb protein, from a much larger clone, departs from this DNA's translation at residue 14, likely by read error; the protein shown derives from the DNA. No J gene was named, though the V gene is TRDV3; TRDD3 was called by the table and not checked on the DNA. Germline lookup yields CDR1 TVYSNPD and CDR2 GDNSRS (reference sequence). The CDR3 is 15 amino acids. The CDR3 loop reads CAFYTDWNGTDKLTF. The CDR3 nucleotides are TGTGCCTTTTACACGGACTGGAATGGCACCGATAAACTCACCTTT.

This clone was counted at least ten times. CDR3 residues: CALGELFHVERGGGLKSTLIF. As DNA, the CDR3 is TGTGCTCTTGGGGAACTTTTCCACGTTGAAAGGGGAGGGGGACTAAAATCTACCCTGATCTTT. The rearrangement links TRDV1 to TRDJ4, with D possibly TRDD3 on 6 matching bases. The CDR3 has 21 amino acids. The V gene's germline CDR1 is TSWWSYY and CDR2 QGS. Trimming stripped 0 bases from V and 6 bases from J, with 35 bases between.

This clone has a count of ten or more. A read error likely explains this, since a far larger clone differs by one base. Within the sample, other DNA sequences also encode this same CDR3. V and J are TRDV2 and TRDJ1; TRDD3 aligns across 11 bases. Germline CDR1 is GEAIGNYY and CDR2 is EKD. The CDR3 consists of 26 residues. The CDR3 region is CACDTVRPPTGLGGYAVGQYTDKLIF. DNA for the CDR3: TGTGCCTGTGACACCGTAAGGCCTCCTACTGGGCTTGGGGGATACGCGGTGGGTCAGTACACCGATAAGCTCATCTTT.

This clone came up many times. This is likely an artifact of a read error, given a far larger clone one base away. Other DNA sequences from this sample encode an identical CDR3 as well. The chain couples TRDV3 to TRDJ1; weak D call: TRDD3 (5 bases). The CDR3 sequence is 13 residues long. Looked up from germline, CDR1 is TVYSNPD and CDR2 is GDNSRS (reference sequence). Trimming pared 2 bases from V and 2 bases from J, leaving 12 bases between. The CDR3 region has the DNA TGTGCCTTTCTAGCCCCTGGGACCGATAAACTCATCTTT. As protein: CAFLAPGTDKLIF.

Ten or more counts support this clone. A far larger clone is a single base away, which makes a read error likely. The sample has other DNA sequences that encode this CDR3 too. The V and J genes are TRDV2 and TRDJ1; TRDD3 matches 7 bases. The CDR3 has 20 amino acids. Germline V gene lookup returns CDR1 GEAIGNYY and CDR2 EKD. The CDR3 reads CACDTVGYGGGTPLTDKLIF. In DNA form, the CDR3 reads TGTGCCTGTGACACCGTCGGGTATGGTGGGGGAACGCCCCTCACCGATAAACTCATCTTC.

With regard to this clone: This is likely an artifact of a read error, given a far larger clone one base away. Other DNA sequences in this specimen translate into the identical CDR3. No J gene was assigned, while the V gene was called as TRDV1; the D segment call TRDD2 is taken from the table without a DNA check. CDR3 length equals 19 residues. Germline V gene sequence: CDR1 TSWWSYY, CDR2 QGS. CDR3 protein: CALGIPALPTKTYPDKLIF. CDR3 DNA: TGTGCTCTTGGGATTCCCGCTCTTCCTACCAAGACGTACCCCGATAAACTCATCTTC.

Of note for this clone: A far larger clone lies a single base away; this is likely a read error. Other DNA sequences in the sample encode the same CDR3. The chain links TRDV1 to TRDJ1; 7 nucleotides match TRDD3. This CDR3 region has 15 residues. Germline CDR1 TSWWSYY, CDR2 QGS. In nucleotides, the CDR3 is TGTGCTCTTGGGGAACTGTGTTGGGGAGGGGATAAGCTCATCTTT. Translation gives CALGELCWGGDKLIF.

This clone was seen more than once but under ten times. A far larger clone differs by one base, so this is likely a read error. Distinct nucleotide sequences in the sample also encode this CDR3. The chain joins TRDV1 to TRDJ1, with 13 nucleotides matching TRDD3. Per germline, CDR1 TSWWSYY and CDR2 QGS. The CDR3 is made up of 21 amino acids. CDR3 region: CALGEYLPTYWGIRGADKLIF. DNA of the CDR3: TGTGCTCTGGGGGAATACCTTCCTACGTACTGGGGGATACGAGGCGCCGATAAACTCATCTTT.

This clone appeared a few times. The likely explanation is a read error, given a far larger clone one base away. The same CDR3 also results from other DNA sequences found in this sample. The chain carries TRDV1 and TRDJ1; D is perhaps TRDD3 (6 bases). No J segment appears in TCRdb, so it was assigned here by matching the sequence to germline. Trimming removed 9 bases at V and 0 bases at J, with 44 bases between. The germline V gene has CDR1 TSWWSYY and CDR2 QGS. The CDR3 is 24 residues long. The CDR3 here is CALGPPIVVTYRAGDLPHTDKLIF. In DNA, the CDR3 is TGTGCTCTCGGGCCTCCTATAGTTGTTACCTACAGGGCAGGGGATCTCCCCCACACCGATAAACTCATCTTT.

This clone has just a few counts. This same CDR3 is encoded by further DNA sequences in the sample. The gene calls are TRAV36/DV7 and TRDJ1, with D possibly matching TRDD2 (9 bases). Germline CDR1 is VTNFRS and CDR2 is LTSSGIE (reference sequence). V lost 5 bases and J lost 0, with 47 bases in between. The CDR3 is 25 amino acids. This CDR3 is CAVFLAFLPRGIWSLSTGYTDKLIF. The CDR3 bases are TGTGCTGTTTTCTTGGCCTTCCTACCCCGGGGGATATGGTCGTTGAGTACGGGGTACACCGATAAACTCATCTTT.

The table lists this clone with a few counts. TCRdb's entry gives the protein of a much larger clone, which mismatches this DNA's translation at residue 9, likely from a read error; the protein reported here is translated from the DNA. In nucleotides, the CDR3 is TGTGCTCTTGGGGAACCTCACGAGTGCTGGGCTATTCTCTCCTGGGACACCCGACAGATGTTTTTC. This sequence encodes CALGEPHECWAILSWDTRQMFF. J is TRDJ3 and V is TRDV1; possibly TRDD3 for D (5 bases). CDR3 length: 22 amino acids. Germline-derived CDR1 and CDR2 are TSWWSYY and QGS. Trimming cost V 1 base and J 0 bases, with 22 bases left between them.

In its sample, this clone was seen many times. A far more abundant clone sits one base away, making this likely a read error. This sample also contains other DNA sequences that code for the same CDR3. The rearrangement joins TRDV2 to TRDJ1; no definite D call. The CDR3 sequence is 13 residues long. Germline V gives CDR1 GEAIGNYY, CDR2 EKD. V was clipped by 2 bases and J by 4 bases, with 10 bases between them. The CDR3 nucleotides are TGTGCCTGTGACAGTGTAGGGGTCGATAAACTCATCTTT. Translating gives CACDSVGVDKLIF.

In the case of this clone: TCRdb assigns this DNA the protein of a much larger clone, which departs from its translation at residue 10; this likely reflects a read error, and the protein shown comes from translating the DNA. The chain carries TRDV1 and TRDJ1; 9 bases are shared with TRDD3. The J gene, left out of TCRdb, was set here by checking the DNA against germline. This CDR3 has 21 residues. CDR1 TSWWSYY and CDR2 QGS come from the germline V gene. V gave up 1 base and J gave up 4 bases; unmatched junction bases: 22. CDR3: CALGEPLFYRGIPILGDKLIF. CDR3 sequence (DNA): TGTGCTCTTGGGGAACCCCTCTTCTACCGGGGGATACCGATTCTCGGCGATAAACTCATCTTT.

This clone has ten or more counts. The TCRdb protein, from a much larger clone, departs from this DNA's translation at residue 3, likely by read error; the protein shown derives from the DNA. The chain combines TRDV2 with TRDJ1; D might be TRDD3 (6 bases). The J gene is not listed in TCRdb, so it was assigned here from a DNA match to germline. This CDR3 is 18 amino acids long. The germline CDR1 and CDR2 sequences are GEAIGNYY and EKD. This chain's CDR3 is CARDSDRTNLLGTDKLIF. The CDR3 DNA sequence: TGTGCCCGTGACTCCGACCGTACGAACCTACTGGGTACCGATAAACTCATCTTT.

In the case of this clone: The protein given by TCRdb reflects a much larger clone and differs at residue 11 from this DNA's translation, likely from a read error; the protein shown is the DNA's translation. V gene TRAV38-2/DV8 combines with J gene TRDJ1; 8 bases are a match to TRDD2. TCRdb supplies no J gene; here it was assigned by aligning the nucleotide sequence to germline. The CDR3 has 21 amino acids. Germline V lookup: CDR1 TSESDYY, CDR2 QEAYKQQN. Trimming took 1 base from V and 0 from J; bases not matched to a gene: 20. The CDR3 DNA sequence: TGTGCTTATAGGAGCCACTTCCTACATCGGAGATACTCCTTTTACACCGATAAACTCATCTTT. It yields the protein CAYRSHFLHRRYSFYTDKLIF.

Comment on this clone: TCRdb lists the protein of a much larger clone for this DNA, which differs at residue 5, so this is likely a read error; the protein given here is translated from the DNA itself. V and J are TRDV2 and TRDJ1, with D possibly TRDD3 on 5 matching bases. CDR3 length: 15 amino acids. The V gene's germline CDR1 is GEAIGNYY and CDR2 EKD. V gave up 2 bases and J gave up 0 bases, with 12 bases separating them. CDR3 loop: CACDKWGLYTDKLIF. The CDR3 nucleotides are TGTGCCTGTGACAAGTGGGGCCTTTACACCGATAAACTCATCTTT.

Regarding this clone: A far larger clone is one base from this, pointing to a likely read error. Other DNA sequences in this specimen translate into the identical CDR3. The genes are TRDV1 and TRDJ1, with no clear D. The germline CDR1 and CDR2 sequences are TSWWSYY and QGS. The CDR3 contains 14 residues. V lost 6 bases, J lost 3 bases, and 14 bases lay in between. CDR3 sequence reads: CALGEWFGADKLIF. In DNA, the CDR3 is TGTGCTCTTGGAGAATGGTTTGGCGCCGATAAACTCATCTTT.

This clone has a count of ten or more. This likely stems from a read error, as it lies one base from a far larger clone. The sample carries other DNA sequences with the same CDR3. The CDR3 protein is CACDTVSSPGYTDKLIF. The DNA of the CDR3 is TGCGCCTGTGACACCGTGTCCTCTCCGGGGTACACCGATAAACTCATCTTT. The chain employs TRDV2 and TRDJ1; D gene uncertain. Germline V CDR1 and CDR2: GEAIGNYY, EKD. CDR3 size: 17 residues.

On this clone itself: A far larger clone is a single base away, which makes a read error likely. The same CDR3 arises from other DNA sequences in this sample as well. This chain joins TRDV2 and TRDJ1; D call uncertain. TCRdb supplies no J gene; here it was assigned by aligning the nucleotide sequence to germline. The V and J ends lost 0 bases and 0 bases respectively, with 10 bases between them. The CDR3 consists of 15 residues. The germline V gene has CDR1 GEAIGNYY and CDR2 EKD. In nucleotides, the CDR3 is TGTGCCTGTGACACCGTAGTACCCGACACCGATAAACTCATCTTT. Translating gives CACDTVVPDTDKLIF.

This clone was recorded at least ten times. TCRdb's protein, taken from a much larger clone, differs from this DNA's translation at residue 10, likely owing to a read error; the protein displayed comes from the DNA. This chain joins TRDV2 and TRDJ1; 7 bases are shared with TRDD3. Matching the DNA to germline supplied the J gene, which TCRdb does not give. The CDR3 is 19 residues long. Germline CDR1 GEAIGNYY, CDR2 EKD. V lost 0 bases to trimming and J lost 0 bases; unmatched junction nucleotides: 15. CDR3 sequence reads: CACDTVGGGHVGYTDKLIF. Written as DNA, the CDR3 is TGTGCCTGTGACACCGTAGGTGGGGGACACGTGGGGTACACCGATAAACTCATCTTT.